What follows is one TCR beta chain and its context. What it binds is unknown. Between the trimmed V and J ends, which lost 0 bases and 3 bases, there was a span of 18 bases. CDR3 length: 16 residues. Germline CDR1 reads SQVTM; CDR2 reads ANQGSEA. The data were taken from a study of graft-versus-host responses after intestinal transplantation. Study summary: Every recipient underwent anti-thymocyte globulin induction, then tacrolimus and steroids for 2 to 3 years. Study-level points and caveats: GvH clonotypes were identified within recipient marrow, with a subset emerging first in ileum or blood. Early after transplant, HvG declines were associated with peak levels of circulating GvH clones.

Profiled with immunoSEQ multiplex PCR; TCRdb holds only in-frame clones, not every one. Among 100,000 to 120,000 clones, roughly 93% were seen once, and the ten largest hold about 0.51%. The V and J genes are TRBV29-1 and TRBJ2-7; possibly TRBD1 or TRBD2 for D (5 bases each). The source of this sequence is a human donor who received an intestinal transplant. The sequences come from unstimulated CD8+ T cells sorted from spleen or lymph node cells, collected before intestinal transplant. In nucleotides, the CDR3 is TGCAGCGTTGAAGATCTTCGAGGGGACCAATACTACGAGCAGTACTTC. It specifies CSVEDLRGDQYYEQYF.